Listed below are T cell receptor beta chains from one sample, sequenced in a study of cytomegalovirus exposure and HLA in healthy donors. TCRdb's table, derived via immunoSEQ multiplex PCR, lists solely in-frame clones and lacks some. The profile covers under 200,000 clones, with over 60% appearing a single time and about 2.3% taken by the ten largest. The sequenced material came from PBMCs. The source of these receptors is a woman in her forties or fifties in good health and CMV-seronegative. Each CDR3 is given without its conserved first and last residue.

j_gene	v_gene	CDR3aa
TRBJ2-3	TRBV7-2	ASSSTGTPPPFAQY
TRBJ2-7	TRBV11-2	ASSPRDRASYEQY
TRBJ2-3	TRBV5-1	ASSWRIGLTDTQY
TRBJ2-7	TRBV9	ASSAPGAVSYEQY
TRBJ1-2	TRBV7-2	ASSLRGQGGNYGYT
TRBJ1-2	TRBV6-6	ASRQGGDNYGYT
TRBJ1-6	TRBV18	ASSPGQGPAGSPLH
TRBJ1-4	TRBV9	ASSRRSATNEKLF
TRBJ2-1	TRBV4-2	ASSPGGAGEYNEQF
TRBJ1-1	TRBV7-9	ASSSNRGQANTEAF
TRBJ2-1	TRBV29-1	SAEVWGGYNEQF
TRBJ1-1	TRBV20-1	SVNMNTEAF
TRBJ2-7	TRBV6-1	ASSEPGQITYEQY
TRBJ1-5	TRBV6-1	ASSEGTGTTPQH
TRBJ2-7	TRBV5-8	ASSLARGRSEQY
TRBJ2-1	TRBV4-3	ASSQEWHQRSGGLNEQF
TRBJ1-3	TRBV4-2	ASSPAAGQGGNTIY
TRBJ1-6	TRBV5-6	ASSFSRVPSPLH
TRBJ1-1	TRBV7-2	ASSLGSGVNTEAF
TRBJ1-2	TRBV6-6	ASRHQASSGYT
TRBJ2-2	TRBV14	ASSPGHLNTGELF
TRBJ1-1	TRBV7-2	ASSYATGMNTEAF
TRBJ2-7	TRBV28	ASIISRGLGGVGGFDEQY